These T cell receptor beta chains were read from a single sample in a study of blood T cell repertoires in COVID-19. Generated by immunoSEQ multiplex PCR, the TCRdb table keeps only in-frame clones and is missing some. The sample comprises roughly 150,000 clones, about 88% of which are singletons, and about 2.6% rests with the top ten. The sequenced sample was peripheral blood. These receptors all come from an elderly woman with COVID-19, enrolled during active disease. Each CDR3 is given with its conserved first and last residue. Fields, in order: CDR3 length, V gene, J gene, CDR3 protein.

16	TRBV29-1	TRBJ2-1	CSVGWRASGRKNEQFF
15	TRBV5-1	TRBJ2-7	CASSLQAGGPYEQYF
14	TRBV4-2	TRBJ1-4	CASSDGQGEEKLFF
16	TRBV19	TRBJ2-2	CASSIGWGGLTGELFF
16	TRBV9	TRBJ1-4	CASSVDVGGTNEKLFF
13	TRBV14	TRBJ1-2	CASSLGRSYGYTF
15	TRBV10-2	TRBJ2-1	CASSESLAGVGEQFF
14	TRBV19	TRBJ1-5	CASSIVSTNQPQHF
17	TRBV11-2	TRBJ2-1	CASSRAPPSGRYNEQFF
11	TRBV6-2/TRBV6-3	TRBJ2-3	CASSPRDTQYF
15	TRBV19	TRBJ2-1	CASKMRSGIYGEQFF
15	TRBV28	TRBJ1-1	CASTLYHPMMSEAFF
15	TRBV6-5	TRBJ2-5	CASSYSYQGSETQYF
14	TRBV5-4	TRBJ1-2	CASSLGGQTYGYTF
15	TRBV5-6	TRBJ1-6	CASSLLGQGSSPLHF
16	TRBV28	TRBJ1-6	CASSPGQHSRNSPLHF
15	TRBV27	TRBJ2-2	CASSYSFRDTGELFF
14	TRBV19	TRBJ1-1	CASSRTVVLTEAFF
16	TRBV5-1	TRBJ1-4	CASSLVGGLNNEKLFF
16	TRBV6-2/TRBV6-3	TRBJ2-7	CASSYSGRQGTYEQYF
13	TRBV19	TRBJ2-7	CASSDRAPDEQYF
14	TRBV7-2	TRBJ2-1	CASSQRLGDNEQFF
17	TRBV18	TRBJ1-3	CASSALPGTSASNTIYF
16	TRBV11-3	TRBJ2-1	CASSPPPRQGSDEQFF
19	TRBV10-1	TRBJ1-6	CASSESKISSRRGLSPLHF
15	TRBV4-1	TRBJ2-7	CASSQGYGQNYEQYF
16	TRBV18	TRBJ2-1	CASSPGLAGVYNEQFF
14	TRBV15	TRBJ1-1	CATSKGQGPTEAFF
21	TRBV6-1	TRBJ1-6	CASSELALASLPGSYNSPLHF
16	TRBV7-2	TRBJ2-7	CASSPRTGTGEGEQYF
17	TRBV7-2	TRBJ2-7	CASSTTAGDNPTYEQYF
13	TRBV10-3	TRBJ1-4	CAISARDGEKLFF
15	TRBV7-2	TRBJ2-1	CASSFGQGAANEQFF
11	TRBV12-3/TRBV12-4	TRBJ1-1	CASSFQTEAFF
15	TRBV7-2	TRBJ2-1	CASSPRQSSYNEQFF
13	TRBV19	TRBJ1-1	CASSDRGNTEAFF
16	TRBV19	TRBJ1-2	CASSIIMGQVYYGYTF
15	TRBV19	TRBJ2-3	CASSVRGQGTDTQYF
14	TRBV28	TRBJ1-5	CASRPGGVGQPQHF
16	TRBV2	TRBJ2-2	CASTLDKASNTGELFF
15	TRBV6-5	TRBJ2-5	CASSYSSGAGETQYF
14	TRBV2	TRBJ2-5	CASSSGRAEETQYF
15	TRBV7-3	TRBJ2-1	CASSYGAGGLNEQFF
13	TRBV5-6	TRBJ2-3	CASSPGTPDTQYF
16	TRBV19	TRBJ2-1	CASSNMTSAALYEQFF
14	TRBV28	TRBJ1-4	CASRNRATNEKLFF
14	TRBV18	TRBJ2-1	CASSRDRGGDEQFF
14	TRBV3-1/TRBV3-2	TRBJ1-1	CASSEAGTGGGAFF
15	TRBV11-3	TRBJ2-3	CASSPGGGGTDTQYF
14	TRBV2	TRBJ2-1	CASSDERTYNEQFF
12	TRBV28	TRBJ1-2	CASSPEFYGYTF
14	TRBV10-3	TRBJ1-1	CAISRDSPNTEAFF
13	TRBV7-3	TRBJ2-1	CASSSLPSGEQFF